This T cell receptor beta chain emerged from a study of cytomegalovirus exposure and HLA in healthy donors. Study context: As an earlier analysis found, some 180 million T cells yielded 95 million to 130 million unique TCR beta sequences. Among the approximately 400 donors who were genotyped, approximately 84% fell in the genetic ancestry cluster that is associated with self-reported Caucasian donors.

Germline V lookup: CDR1 MNHEY, CDR2 SMNVEV (reference sequence). The CDR3 length is 14 residues. Primers for the PCR totalled 60 Vbeta and 13 Jbeta. Here immunoSEQ multiplex PCR was the method, and the copy in TCRdb shows in-frame clones only, minus some. The table shows about 110,000 clones, with nearly 75% occurring only once. The chain recombines TRBV27 with TRBJ2-5; weak D call: TRBD2 (6 bases). The J call may be incorrect, as the DNA end agrees better with TRBJ2-7. The source is a young man in good health and CMV-seropositive. Source material: PBMCs. CDR3 sequence: CASSLLGGAGEQYF. The CDR3 nucleotides are TGTGCCAGCAGTCTACTTGGAGGGGCCGGCGAGCAGTACTTC.